A selection of T cell receptor beta chains follows, all from one sample in a study of radiation and T cells in renal cell carcinoma. TCRdb's table, derived via immunoSEQ multiplex PCR, lists solely in-frame clones and lacks some. The sample has tens of thousands of clones, 70% to 85% seen once; the top ten hold almost 6.5%. The starting material was blood, obtained from a patient whose treatment included radiotherapy and nephrectomy. All receptors derive from a man between 60 and 70 years old with renal cell carcinoma. The CDR3 runs from the conserved cysteine through the conserved F or W.

V	J	CDR3
TRBV18	TRBJ2-1	CASSLSGRRDDEQFF
TRBV7-3	TRBJ2-3	CASSPISTGGTDTQYF
TRBV7-2	TRBJ2-3	CASSGVISDTQYF
TRBV19	TRBJ2-5	CASSTPGTGQETQYF
TRBV6-1	TRBJ1-5	CASSPRQGGQPQHF
TRBV5-1	TRBJ2-7	CASSLVQGGSGEQYF
TRBV5-1	TRBJ2-7	CASSSRPGEISYEQYF
TRBV9	TRBJ1-2	CASSGRYGYTF
TRBV15	TRBJ2-6	CATSRVVSSGANVLTF
TRBV19	TRBJ1-4	CASSIDGKLFF
TRBV19	TRBJ1-5	CASSIDPPGQGVDQPQHF
TRBV7-2	TRBJ2-7	CASSLGAGGGYEQYF
TRBV5-4	TRBJ2-3	CASSGGTSGGTDTQYF
TRBV27	TRBJ2-1	CASSPTSGNYNEQFF
TRBV27	TRBJ2-7	CASSLYRLRGLEQYF
TRBV6-6	TRBJ2-7	CASSGTGGYEQYF
TRBV18	TRBJ1-3	CASSPGNTIYF
TRBV27	TRBJ1-1	CARVWHPITEAFF
TRBV28	TRBJ2-2	CASSSLPSGRDTGELFF
TRBV28	TRBJ1-2	CASSLGPYSDHGYTF
TRBV10-3	TRBJ2-2	CAILREYTGELFF
TRBV28	TRBJ2-7	CASSFLRDTEQYF
TRBV4-3	TRBJ2-7	CASSRGTSGRGGYEQYF
TRBV7-9	TRBJ1-1	CASSLGFGQGVEAFF
TRBV19	TRBJ1-5	CASSTRTGASMGNQPQHF
TRBV7-9	TRBJ2-3	CASSSVGGGFGDTQYF
TRBV7-6	TRBJ2-7	CASSLGQAPYEQYF
TRBV13	TRBJ2-4	CASEAGGAKNIQYF
TRBV27	TRBJ2-1	CASSFGLDNNEQFF
TRBV5-6	TRBJ1-4	CASSLAGTDNEKLFF
TRBV10-3	TRBJ2-3	CAISDVVNTDTQYF
TRBV5-6	TRBJ2-5	CASSLGTAPWETQYF
TRBV19	TRBJ2-1	CASSPSTNEQFF
TRBV7-2	TRBJ1-5	CASSLEGTVGYQPQHF
TRBV7-2	TRBJ2-1	CASSWIHGTVYNEQFF
TRBV18	TRBJ2-7	CASSPTRVNYEQYF
TRBV28	TRBJ2-7	CASSLPGQGFEQYF
TRBV7-2	TRBJ2-3	CASSFRAGEADTQYF
TRBV5-1	TRBJ2-5	CASSPIPRETQYF
TRBV7-9	TRBJ1-1	CASSLWMGDTEAFF
TRBV2	TRBJ2-4	CASSQTAQYF
TRBV5-1	TRBJ2-3	CASRGGEISTDTQYF
TRBV6-1	TRBJ1-5	CASLLDGRAPQHF
TRBV11-2	TRBJ2-7	CASSLTPQTTYEQYF
TRBV18	TRBJ2-5	CASSPRQGRAKTQYF
TRBV9	TRBJ2-1	CASSTGTTGNEQFF
TRBV5-1	TRBJ1-4	CASSLAGMSNEKLFF
TRBV28	TRBJ2-7	CASSLYRAYEQYF
TRBV15	TRBJ2-6	CATSSRQGKGSGANVLTF
TRBV18	TRBJ1-3	CASSHEGGGNTIYF
TRBV19	TRBJ2-2	CASSFNRDTGELFF
TRBV6-5	TRBJ2-2	CASSTEGTGELFF
TRBV7-7	TRBJ2-5	CASSPGVGRETQYF